The source of this TCR beta chain is a study of OX40 agonist ivuxolimab in advanced cancers. Study findings and constraints: Clones of CD4+ and CD8+ blood T cells grew by week 6 at doses of 0.1 to 3.0 mg/kg. People who partly responded at 0.1-3.0 mg/kg had some of the least clonal expansion seen.

The repertoire was sequenced with immunoSEQ multiplex PCR; TCRdb's copy has only in-frame clones and lacks some. The sample includes about 79,000 clones, about 85% seen only once; the top ten take over 3%. Germline lookup yields CDR1 SNHLY and CDR2 FYNNEI. There are 12 residues in the CDR3. V was clipped by 4 bases and J by 5 bases, with 8 bases between them. About this clone itself: The antigen remains unidentified.

This sequence originates from an adult with an advanced solid tumor such as melanoma, head and neck, liver or kidney cancer. This chain links TRBV2 with TRBJ1-1, with D unclear. This material consisted of CD4+ or CD8+ T cells sorted from blood, taken in a trial of the OX40 agonist ivuxolimab. The CDR3 protein is CASSGRVTEAFF. The CDR3 DNA follows: TGTGCCAGCAGTGGGCGGGTTACTGAAGCTTTCTTT.